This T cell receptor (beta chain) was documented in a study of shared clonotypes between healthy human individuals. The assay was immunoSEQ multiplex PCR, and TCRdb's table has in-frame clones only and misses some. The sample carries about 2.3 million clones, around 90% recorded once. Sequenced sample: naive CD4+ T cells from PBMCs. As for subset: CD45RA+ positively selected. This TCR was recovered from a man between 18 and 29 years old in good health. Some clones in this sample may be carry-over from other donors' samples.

The CDR3 protein is CASIEGGSSTNEKLFF. CDR3 bases: TGTGCCAGCATCGAGGGTGGCAGTTCAACTAATGAAAAACTGTTTTTT. V and J are TRBV5-6 and TRBJ1-4; D unclear. Trimming shortened V by 6 bases and J by 0 bases, and 15 bases separated the two germline ends. The CDR3 consists of 16 residues. Germline V CDR1 and CDR2: SGHDT, YYEEEE.